This T cell receptor beta chain was identified in a study of long-term antiretroviral therapy in people with HIV. Ahead of DNA extraction, samples held about 0.95-11 million cryopreserved PBMC each. Study-level points and caveats: Collection of the blood, which took place between the mid-2000s and the late 2010s, possibly occurred under older ART regimens. Those clones which expanded before ART made up the dominant part of the repertoire at all time points.

The length of the CDR3 is 12 residues. V was trimmed by 6 bases and J by 1 base, leaving 6 bases between them. Germline V gives CDR1 LNHDA, CDR2 SQIVND (reference sequence). Details on this clone: Its antigen is not known.

An immunoSEQ assay, version v3.0, was performed at survey level. Sequencing used immunoSEQ multiplex PCR; TCRdb keeps in-frame clones, though not all of them. Among 20,000 to 25,000 clones listed, around nine tenths were seen once. This TCR derives from a man between 18 and 35 years old with HIV. Sequenced here: unsorted PBMCs, sampled 0.2 years before starting antiretroviral therapy. This chain connects TRBV19 to TRBJ1-1; D is undetermined. The CDR3 DNA sequence: TGTGCCAGTAGCGGGCCGAACACTGAAGCTTTCTTT. It yields the protein CASSGPNTEAFF.